This T cell receptor (beta chain) was found in a study of blood T cell repertoires in COVID-19. The V and J ends lost 3 bases and 1 base, in that order; junction bases with no gene match: 9. The CDR3 has 18 residues. Germline V gene data show CDR1 as MNHEY and CDR2 as SMNVEV (reference sequence). Per the original methods: Estimates of nucleated cell counts were drawn from the amplification of reference gene primers. Only in-frame clones appear in the TCRdb table, and some are missing; sequencing was by immunoSEQ multiplex PCR. For V, J and clone size, that table is used; D and trimming come from the DNA. Found here are tens of thousands of clones, about 92% of them singletons; the top ten hold roughly 6.4%.

V usage is TRBV27 and J usage is TRBJ1-1, with TRBD1 matching over 12 bases. The sequence was obtained from a woman aged 55-69 years with active COVID-19. Sample: peripheral blood. The CDR3 loop is CASSFSVGQGAGNTEAFF. CDR3 coding DNA: TGTGCCAGCAGTTTTAGTGTGGGACAGGGGGCCGGGAACACTGAAGCTTTCTTT.